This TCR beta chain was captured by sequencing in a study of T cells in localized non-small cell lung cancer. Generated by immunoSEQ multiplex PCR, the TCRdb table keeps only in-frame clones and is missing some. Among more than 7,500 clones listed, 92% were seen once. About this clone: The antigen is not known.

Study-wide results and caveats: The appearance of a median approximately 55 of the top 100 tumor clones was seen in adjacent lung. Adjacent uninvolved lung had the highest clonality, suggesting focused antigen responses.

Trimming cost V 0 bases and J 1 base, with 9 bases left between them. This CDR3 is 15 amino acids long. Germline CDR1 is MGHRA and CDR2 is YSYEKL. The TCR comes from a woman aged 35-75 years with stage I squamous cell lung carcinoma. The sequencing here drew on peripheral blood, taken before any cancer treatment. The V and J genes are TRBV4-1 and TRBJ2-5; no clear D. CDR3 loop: CASSQEGGFQETQYF. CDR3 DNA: TGCGCCAGCAGCCAAGAAGGCGGATTCCAAGAGACCCAGTACTTC.